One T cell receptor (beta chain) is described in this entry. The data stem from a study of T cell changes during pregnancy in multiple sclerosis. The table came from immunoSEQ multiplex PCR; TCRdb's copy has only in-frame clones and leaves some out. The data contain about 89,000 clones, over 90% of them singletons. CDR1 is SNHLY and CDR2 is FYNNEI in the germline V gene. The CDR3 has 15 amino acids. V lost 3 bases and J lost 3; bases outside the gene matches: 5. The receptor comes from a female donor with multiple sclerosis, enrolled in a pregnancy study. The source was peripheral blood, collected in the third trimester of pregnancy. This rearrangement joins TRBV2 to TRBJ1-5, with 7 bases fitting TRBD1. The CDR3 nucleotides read TGTGCCAGCAGTGAGTGGACAGGCGCCAATCAGCCCCAGCATTTT. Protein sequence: CASSEWTGANQPQHF.